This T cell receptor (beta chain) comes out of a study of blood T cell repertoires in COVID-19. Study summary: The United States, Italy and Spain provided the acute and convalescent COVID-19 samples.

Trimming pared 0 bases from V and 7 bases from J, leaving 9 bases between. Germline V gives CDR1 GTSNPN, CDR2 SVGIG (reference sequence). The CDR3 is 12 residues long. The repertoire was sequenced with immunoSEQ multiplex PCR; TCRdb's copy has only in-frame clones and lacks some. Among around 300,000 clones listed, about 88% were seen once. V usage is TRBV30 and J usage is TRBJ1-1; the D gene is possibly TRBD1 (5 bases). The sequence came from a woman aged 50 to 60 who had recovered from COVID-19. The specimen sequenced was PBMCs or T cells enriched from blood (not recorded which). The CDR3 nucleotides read TGTGCCTGGAGTGTAGGGACTTTTGAAGCTTTCTTT. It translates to CAWSVGTFEAFF.